This is a list of T cell receptor beta chains from one sample in a study of regulatory T cells in long-lasting Graves disease. MiXCR, run by TCRdb on the multiplex PCR reads, gives a single entry per CDR3 protein. The table has about 430,000 distinct CDR3 sequences, around a fifth seen once. The sample was peripheral blood mononuclear cells (PBMCs), taken when the disease was refractory, from a patient treated with antithyroid drugs. These receptors were collected from a female donor with Graves disease. The CDR3 runs from the conserved cysteine through the conserved F or W. The D gene is left open where the match is weak. Clone size, where shown, is once, few, many, or a class for clones that have expanded.

j_call: TRBJ1-1
clone_size: -
v_call: TRBV14
cdr3_length: 14
d_call: TRBD1
cdr3_aa: CASSYRQGSTEAFF
cdr3_nt: TGTGCCAGCAGCTATCGACAGGGCAGCACTGAAGCTTTCTTT

j_call: TRBJ1-1
clone_size: many
v_call: TRBV2
cdr3_length: 15
d_call: TRBD1
cdr3_aa: CASSARDRVFAEAFF
cdr3_nt: TGTGCCAGCAGTGCAAGGGACAGGGTTTTCGCTGAAGCTTTCTTT

j_call: TRBJ2-7
clone_size: many
v_call: TRBV7-6
cdr3_length: 16
d_call: -
cdr3_aa: CASSLSGTGSWYEQYF
cdr3_nt: TGTGCCAGCAGCTTAAGTGGTACTGGCAGCTGGTACGAGCAGTACTTC

j_call: TRBJ1-1
clone_size: -
v_call: TRBV10-3
cdr3_length: 13
d_call: TRBD1
cdr3_aa: CAVRTGENTEAFF
cdr3_nt: TGTGCCGTAAGGACAGGGGAGAACACTGAAGCTTTCTTT

j_call: TRBJ2-7
clone_size: -
v_call: TRBV4-1
cdr3_length: 15
d_call: -
cdr3_aa: CASSQSAGRSYEQYF
cdr3_nt: TGCGCCAGCAGCCAATCCGCAGGGAGGTCCTACGAGCAGTACTTC

j_call: TRBJ1-2
clone_size: few
v_call: TRBV3-1
cdr3_length: 11
d_call: -
cdr3_aa: CVVSVYDGYTF
cdr3_nt: TGTGTGGTTTCAGTTTATGATGGCTACACCTTC

j_call: TRBJ2-7
clone_size: many
v_call: TRBV7-9
cdr3_length: 12
d_call: -
cdr3_aa: CASSINPYEQYF
cdr3_nt: TGTGCCAGCAGCATTAATCCCTACGAGCAGTACTTC

j_call: TRBJ1-1
clone_size: -
v_call: TRBV14
cdr3_length: 14
d_call: TRBD1
cdr3_aa: CASSQQGAVAEAFF
cdr3_nt: TGTGCCAGCAGCCAGCAGGGGGCTGTTGCTGAAGCTTTCTTT

j_call: TRBJ2-3
clone_size: -
v_call: TRBV7-2
cdr3_length: 14
d_call: TRBD2
cdr3_aa: CASSLREVPDTQYF
cdr3_nt: TGTGCCAGCAGCCTTCGGGAGGTCCCAGATACGCAGTATTTT

j_call: TRBJ2-7
clone_size: many
v_call: TRBV30
cdr3_length: 13
d_call: -
cdr3_aa: CAWSVGSSYEQYF
cdr3_nt: TGTGCCTGGAGTGTCGGGAGCTCCTACGAGCAGTACTTC

j_call: TRBJ2-7
clone_size: many
v_call: TRBV27
cdr3_length: 17
d_call: TRBD2
cdr3_aa: CASRNAAGGLSSYEQYF
cdr3_nt: TGTGCCAGCAGAAATGCCGCGGGGGGGCTATCCTCCTACGAGCAGTACTTC

j_call: TRBJ1-1
clone_size: many
v_call: TRBV5-1
cdr3_length: 16
d_call: TRBD1
cdr3_aa: CASSLGEQGPNTEAFF
cdr3_nt: TGCGCCAGCAGCTTGGGAGAACAGGGGCCGAACACTGAAGCTTTCTTT

j_call: TRBJ2-7
clone_size: few
v_call: TRBV15
cdr3_length: 14
d_call: -
cdr3_aa: CATSIEYPSYEQYF
cdr3_nt: TGTGCCACCAGCATCGAGTACCCCTCCTACGAGCAGTACTTC

j_call: TRBJ2-2
clone_size: -
v_call: TRBV30
cdr3_length: 14
d_call: TRBD1
cdr3_aa: CAWSDGTVTGELFF
cdr3_nt: TGTGCCTGGAGTGACGGGACAGTGACCGGGGAGCTGTTTTTT

j_call: TRBJ2-3
clone_size: -
v_call: TRBV5-1
cdr3_length: 15
d_call: -
cdr3_aa: CASSLERAVGDTQYF
cdr3_nt: TGCGCCAGCAGCTTGGAACGGGCGGTTGGGGATACGCAGTATTTT

j_call: TRBJ1-2
clone_size: -
v_call: TRBV5-1
cdr3_length: 15
d_call: TRBD1
cdr3_aa: CASSNSGQVYYGYTF
cdr3_nt: TGCGCCAGCAGCAACTCAGGACAGGTTTACTATGGCTACACCTTC

j_call: TRBJ2-1
clone_size: few
v_call: TRBV6-4
cdr3_length: 14
d_call: TRBD2
cdr3_aa: CASSGTGTMDEQFF
cdr3_nt: TGTGCCAGCAGTGGAACCGGGACTATGGATGAGCAGTTCTTC

j_call: TRBJ1-5
clone_size: -
v_call: TRBV5-5
cdr3_length: 15
d_call: -
cdr3_aa: CASSLLSGPNQPQHF
cdr3_nt: TGTGCCAGCAGCTTGCTCTCGGGGCCAAATCAGCCCCAGCATTTT

j_call: TRBJ2-7
clone_size: -
v_call: TRBV7-8
cdr3_length: 14
d_call: TRBD1
cdr3_aa: CASSLFQGAYEQYF
cdr3_nt: TGTGCCAGCAGCTTATTTCAGGGGGCCTACGAGCAGTACTTC

j_call: TRBJ1-5
clone_size: -
v_call: TRBV5-1
cdr3_length: 14
d_call: TRBD1
cdr3_aa: CASSPGQGEQPQHF
cdr3_nt: TGCGCCAGCAGCCCGGGACAGGGTGAACAGCCCCAGCATTTT

j_call: TRBJ1-2
clone_size: few
v_call: TRBV10-1
cdr3_length: 12
d_call: -
cdr3_aa: CACSPGDSSYTF
cdr3_nt: TGCGCCTGCAGTCCAGGGGATTCGAGCTACACCTTC

j_call: TRBJ1-3
clone_size: many
v_call: TRBV2
cdr3_length: 12
d_call: -
cdr3_aa: CASSGSGNTIYF
cdr3_nt: TGTGCCAGCAGTGGGTCTGGAAACACCATATATTTT

j_call: TRBJ2-4
clone_size: -
v_call: TRBV20-1
cdr3_length: 13
d_call: -
cdr3_aa: CSARGGPENIQYF
cdr3_nt: TGCAGTGCTAGGGGGGGACCTGAAAACATTCAGTACTTC

j_call: TRBJ2-5
clone_size: -
v_call: TRBV20-1
cdr3_length: 12
d_call: -
cdr3_aa: CSASTGRETQYF
cdr3_nt: TGCAGTGCTAGTACAGGGCGAGAGACCCAGTACTTC

j_call: TRBJ2-7
clone_size: few
v_call: TRBV20-1
cdr3_length: 15
d_call: TRBD2
cdr3_aa: CSAQPRAGDLYEQYF
cdr3_nt: TGCAGTGCCCAACCAAGGGCGGGAGATCTCTACGAGCAGTACTTC

j_call: TRBJ2-5
clone_size: -
v_call: TRBV4-1
cdr3_length: 14
d_call: -
cdr3_aa: CASSQGVFQETQYF
cdr3_nt: TGCGCCAGCAGCCAAGGAGTATTTCAAGAGACCCAGTACTTC

j_call: TRBJ1-2
clone_size: -
v_call: TRBV20-1
cdr3_length: 10
d_call: -
cdr3_aa: CSAGARGYTF
cdr3_nt: TGCAGTGCAGGGGCGCGAGGCTACACCTTC

j_call: TRBJ1-1
clone_size: few
v_call: TRBV5-1
cdr3_length: 13
d_call: -
cdr3_aa: CASKKTENTEAFF
cdr3_nt: TGCGCCAGCAAGAAGACAGAGAACACTGAAGCTTTCTTT

j_call: TRBJ2-1
clone_size: -
v_call: TRBV25-1
cdr3_length: 16
d_call: TRBD2
cdr3_aa: CASSERASGGYNEQFF
cdr3_nt: TGTGCCAGCAGTGAAAGGGCTAGCGGGGGGTACAATGAGCAGTTCTTC

j_call: TRBJ2-2
clone_size: many
v_call: TRBV6-2/TRBV6-3
cdr3_length: 16
d_call: -
cdr3_aa: CASSPLATLNTGELFF
cdr3_nt: TGTGCCAGCAGTCCTCTAGCGACTCTGAACACCGGGGAGCTGTTTTTT

j_call: TRBJ2-2
clone_size: many
v_call: TRBV6-1
cdr3_length: 15
d_call: -
cdr3_aa: CASSETGLNTGELFF
cdr3_nt: TGTGCCAGCAGTGAGACGGGATTAAACACCGGGGAGCTGTTTTTT

j_call: TRBJ2-3
clone_size: few
v_call: TRBV5-4
cdr3_length: 16
d_call: TRBD2
cdr3_aa: CASSLEAGAAPDTQYF
cdr3_nt: TGTGCCAGCAGCTTGGAAGCGGGAGCCGCCCCAGATACGCAGTATTTT

j_call: TRBJ1-4
clone_size: few
v_call: TRBV4-1
cdr3_length: 13
d_call: -
cdr3_aa: CASSASAGEKLFF
cdr3_nt: TGCGCCAGCAGCGCTTCGGCTGGGGAAAAACTGTTTTTT

j_call: TRBJ1-1
clone_size: many
v_call: TRBV20-1
cdr3_length: 13
d_call: TRBD1
cdr3_aa: CSAQRTGSTEAFF
cdr3_nt: TGCAGTGCCCAGAGGACAGGGAGCACTGAAGCTTTCTTT

j_call: TRBJ2-2
clone_size: many
v_call: TRBV11-2
cdr3_length: 15
d_call: -
cdr3_aa: CASSLGGPLAGELFF
cdr3_nt: TGTGCCAGCAGCTTAGGTGGTCCCTTGGCCGGGGAGCTGTTTTTT

j_call: TRBJ1-1
clone_size: many
v_call: TRBV7-8
cdr3_length: 14
d_call: TRBD1
cdr3_aa: CASSWDRLNTEAFF
cdr3_nt: TGTGCCAGCAGCTGGGACAGACTGAACACTGAAGCTTTCTTT

j_call: TRBJ1-1
clone_size: many
v_call: TRBV6-1
cdr3_length: 13
d_call: -
cdr3_aa: CASSRNLGYEAFF
cdr3_nt: TGTGCCAGCAGCCGTAACTTGGGTTATGAAGCTTTCTTT

j_call: TRBJ1-4
clone_size: few
v_call: TRBV20-1
cdr3_length: 15
d_call: -
cdr3_aa: CSAHQGRETNEKLFF
cdr3_nt: TGCAGTGCACACCAGGGACGTGAGACTAATGAAAAACTGTTTTTT

j_call: TRBJ2-7
clone_size: many
v_call: TRBV15
cdr3_length: 14
d_call: -
cdr3_aa: CATSRVGVGYEQYF
cdr3_nt: TGTGCCACCAGCAGAGTAGGCGTCGGATACGAGCAGTACTTC

j_call: TRBJ2-7
clone_size: many
v_call: TRBV20-1
cdr3_length: 13
d_call: TRBD2
cdr3_aa: CSARASGFYEQYF
cdr3_nt: TGCAGTGCTAGAGCTAGCGGGTTCTACGAGCAGTACTTC

j_call: TRBJ1-1
clone_size: -
v_call: TRBV30
cdr3_length: 13
d_call: -
cdr3_aa: CAWSETVGAPAFF
cdr3_nt: TGTGCCTGGAGCGAAACCGTAGGGGCTCCAGCTTTCTTT

j_call: TRBJ2-3
clone_size: few
v_call: TRBV2
cdr3_length: 18
d_call: -
cdr3_aa: CASSLQQVGRVRTDTQYF
cdr3_nt: TGTGCCAGCAGTCTACAGCAGGTGGGACGAGTTCGCACAGATACGCAGTATTTT

j_call: TRBJ1-1
clone_size: many
v_call: TRBV9
cdr3_length: 15
d_call: -
cdr3_aa: CASSVTPGPRVEAFF
cdr3_nt: TGTGCCAGCAGCGTAACACCGGGACCCAGGGTTGAAGCTTTCTTT

j_call: TRBJ1-4
clone_size: -
v_call: TRBV19
cdr3_length: 15
d_call: -
cdr3_aa: CASSRRDTTNEKLFF
cdr3_nt: TGTGCCAGTAGTAGACGGGACACTACTAATGAAAAACTGTTTTTT

j_call: TRBJ2-7
clone_size: -
v_call: TRBV27
cdr3_length: 16
d_call: TRBD2
cdr3_aa: CASSLSGTSGYYEQYF
cdr3_nt: TGTGCCAGCAGTTTATCAGGGACTAGCGGATACTACGAGCAGTACTTC

j_call: TRBJ1-1
clone_size: once
v_call: TRBV2
cdr3_length: 17
d_call: -
cdr3_aa: CASTIRGRERGGTEAFF
cdr3_nt: TGTGCCAGCACCATCAGGGGCAGGGAGCGCGGAGGCACTGAAGCTTTCTTT

j_call: TRBJ2-5
clone_size: many
v_call: TRBV10-2
cdr3_length: 13
d_call: -
cdr3_aa: CASSNTGTETQYF
cdr3_nt: TGCGCCAGCAGTAATACAGGGACAGAGACCCAGTACTTC

j_call: TRBJ2-3
clone_size: -
v_call: TRBV6-4
cdr3_length: 13
d_call: -
cdr3_aa: CASSVTLTDTQYF
cdr3_nt: TGTGCCAGCAGTGTGACCTTGACAGATACGCAGTATTTT